Shown below are 2 T cell receptor beta chains from a single sample sequenced in a study of cytomegalovirus exposure and HLA in healthy donors. The repertoire was sequenced with immunoSEQ multiplex PCR; TCRdb's copy has only in-frame clones and lacks some. The sample lists roughly 130,000 clones; about nine tenths were seen once. The source material was PBMCs. The receptors originated from a man younger than 40 in good health and CMV-seronegative.

The genes are TRBV7-2 and TRBJ2-7, with 7 positions matching TRBD1. The germline V gene encodes CDR1 SGHTA and CDR2 FQGNSA. The CDR3 totals 14 residues. V lost 6 bases and J lost 0; bases outside the gene matches: 5. Here the CDR3 reads CASRPGGTSYEQYF. CDR3 nucleotides: TGTGCCAGCAGGCCAGGGGGAACCTCCTACGAGCAGTACTTC.

J is TRBJ2-7 and V is TRBV6-6; D might be TRBD2 (5 bases). Germline lookup yields CDR1 MNHNY and CDR2 SVGAGI (reference sequence). Between the trimmed V and J ends, which lost 6 bases and 3 bases, there was a span of 21 bases. CDR3 size: 16 residues. The CDR3 bases are TGTGCCAGCAGCGATTATTCAACTAGGCTTGACTACGAGCAGTACTTC. Amino acid sequence: CASSDYSTRLDYEQYF.